This paragraph reports one T cell receptor beta chain. Profiled with immunoSEQ multiplex PCR; TCRdb holds only in-frame clones, not every one. The sample carries hundreds of thousands of clones, around nine tenths recorded once. The record originates from a study of blood T cell repertoires in COVID-19. Study overall: Sources were T cells, B-cell-depleted T cells, or PBMCs; the material itself was cDNA or gDNA.

Germline V lookup: CDR1 LGHNA, CDR2 YSLEER. CDR3 length: 14 amino acids. With V trimmed by 5 bases and J by 5 bases, 7 bases remained unmatched. It was during active infection that Seattle patients were enrolled and then longitudinally followed. The V call is TRBV4-3, the J call TRBJ2-3, with 7 bases fitting TRBD1. Material: peripheral blood. This TCR derives from a woman aged 65 to 85 with COVID-19, enrolled during active disease. The chain's CDR3 is CASSFDRDEDTQYF. The CDR3 bases are TGCGCCAGCAGCTTCGACAGGGATGAAGATACGCAGTATTTT.